The 15 T cell receptor beta chains below all came from one sample that was sequenced in a study of Graves' ophthalmopathy and Graves' hyperthyroidism. RNA transcripts were the source from which TCR beta CDR3 regions were amplified. An opening RT-PCR round employed HTBI primers and preceded a second-round multiplex PCR. Each CDR3 protein gets one entry after TCRdb re-called the multiplex PCR reads with MiXCR. The sample lists 360,000 or so distinct CDR3 sequences; 15% to 20% were seen once. The specimen sequenced was peripheral blood. All receptors derive from a woman aged 18-30 years with Graves' ophthalmopathy.

This clonotype was counted many times. The chain joins TRBV7-2 to TRBJ1-1; unclear D gene. CDR3 length: 14 amino acids. The germline V gene has CDR1 SGHTA and CDR2 FQGNSA. Trimming took off 1 base at V and 2 bases at J, with 8 bases between the two ends. CDR3 bases: TGTGCCAGCAGCTTAGAGCAGTTCAACACTGAAGCTTTCTTT. It yields the protein CASSLEQFNTEAFF. The variable domain in full, completed from reference TRBV7-2 and TRBJ1-1, reads GAGVSQSPSNKVTEKGKDVELRCDPISGHTALYWYRQSLGQGLEFLIYFQGNSAPDKSGLPSDRFSAERTGGSVSTLTIQRTQQEDSAVYLCASSLEQFNTEAFFGQGTRLTVV.

The sample holds many counts of this clonotype. The chain is built from TRBV7-2 and TRBJ1-2; D call uncertain. V was pared by 1 base and J by 6 bases, with 9 bases between. The V gene's germline CDR1 is SGHTA and CDR2 FQGNSA. The CDR3 extends over 13 amino acids. For the CDR3, the DNA is TGTGCCAGCAGCTTAGTCTCGAGGGATGGCTACACCTTC. This codes for CASSLVSRDGYTF.

This clonotype was detected many times. The chain recombines TRBV11-2 with TRBJ1-6; 7 bases fit TRBD1. The CDR3 is 16 residues long. After removal of 5 bases from V and 2 bases from J, the junction contained 6 bases not matched to a gene. From germline, CDR1 is SGHAT and CDR2 FQNNGV. CDR3 region: CASSLDRVAYNSPLHF. The CDR3 DNA follows: TGTGCCAGCAGCCTCGACAGGGTAGCCTATAATTCACCCCTCCACTTT.

This clonotype was observed a handful of times. The chain links TRBV3-1 to TRBJ2-5, with D perhaps TRBD1 or TRBD2 (5 bases each). The CDR3 totals 16 residues. Between the trimmed V and J ends, which lost 1 base and 4 bases, there was a span of 16 bases. Germline V gene sequence: CDR1 LGHDT, CDR2 YNNKEL (reference sequence). CDR3 region: CASSQVIFRGTETQYF. Written as DNA, the CDR3 is TGTGCCAGCAGCCAAGTAATCTTTCGGGGCACAGAGACCCAGTACTTC.

This clonotype was seen many times. The chain couples TRBV6-4 to TRBJ2-2, with no clear D. This CDR3 has 17 amino acids. Trimming stripped 7 bases from V and 1 base from J, with 19 bases between. CDR1 is MRHNA, CDR2 SNTAGT, per germline. The CDR3 coding sequence is TGTGCCAGCACCTCTAAAATGGGCGGTTTGAACACCGGGGAGCTGTTTTTT. This encodes CASTSKMGGLNTGELFF.

The CDR3 DNA reads TGTGCCAGCACCCATCAGACCAGGGATAGCGAGCAGTACTTC. Its translation: CASTHQTRDSEQYF. V usage is TRBV5-5 and J usage is TRBJ2-7; the D gene is possibly TRBD1 (5 bases). V was cut by 6 bases and J by 6 bases, with 19 bases left in between. The germline V gene encodes CDR1 SGHKS and CDR2 YYEKEE (reference sequence). The CDR3 is made up of 14 amino acids.

This clonotype has a single count. Its ends do not fully match the called genes, so a read error is possible. V gene TRBV7-2 combines with J gene TRBJ2-5; tentatively, D is TRBD1 or TRBD2 (5 bases each). This CDR3 region has 13 residues. Germline assignment: CDR1 SGHTA and CDR2 FQGNSA. CDR3 protein: CASSRDGIETQYF. The CDR3 region has the DNA TGCGCCAGCAGCAGGGACGGAATAGAGACCCAGTACTTC.

V is TRBV6-1 and J is TRBJ2-5, with D unresolved. This CDR3 has 15 residues. V was clipped by 0 bases and J by 4 bases, with 12 bases between them. Looked up from germline, CDR1 is MNHNS and CDR2 is SASEGT. The CDR3: CASSEAPGNRETQYF. The CDR3, as DNA: TGTGCCAGCAGTGAAGCTCCGGGTAATCGAGAGACCCAGTACTTC.

This clonotype was counted only a few times. The rearrangement links TRBV19 to TRBJ2-7; perhaps TRBD2 as D (5 bases). The V end lost 10 bases, the J end lost 4 bases, and 11 bases lay between the germline ends. The germline V gene has CDR1 LNHDA and CDR2 SQIVND (reference sequence). The CDR3 contains 11 residues. The CDR3 sequence: CATRSGYEQYF. For the CDR3, the DNA is TGTGCCACAAGATCGGGGTACGAGCAGTACTTC.

This clonotype came up many times. The genes are TRBV7-2 and TRBJ2-2; D remains ambiguous. Trimming cost V 4 bases and J 3 bases, with 12 bases left between them. The CDR3 has 15 residues. Per germline, CDR1 SGHTA and CDR2 FQGNSA. The DNA of the CDR3 is TGTGCCAGCAGCTCCCGAGTTGGGGACACCGGGGAGCTGTTTTTT. Translation gives CASSSRVGDTGELFF.

This clonotype appeared many times. The rearrangement links TRBV6-2 or TRBV6-3 to TRBJ1-1; maybe TRBD1 (5 bases). Germline values: CDR1 MNHEY, CDR2 SVGEGT. There are 15 residues in the CDR3. V was shortened by 6 bases and J by 2 bases, with 16 bases between the two germline ends. The CDR3 DNA reads as TGTGCCAGCAGACTAAAACCCCAGGGAAACACTGAAGCTTTCTTT. Translation gives CASRLKPQGNTEAFF.

In this sample, this clonotype turned up many times. J is TRBJ2-3 and V is TRBV6-2 or TRBV6-3; D is ambiguous. V shed 2 bases and J shed 6 bases, with 9 bases lying between them. Germline V gene data show CDR1 as MNHEY and CDR2 as SVGEGT. CDR3 length equals 13 residues. The CDR3 bases are TGTGCCAGCAGTTACATGTCCGTGGATACGCAGTATTTT. It is translated as CASSYMSVDTQYF.

J is TRBJ2-5 and V is TRBV12-3 or TRBV12-4; 8 nucleotides align to TRBD1. CDR3 length equals 16 residues. After removal of 5 bases from V and 2 bases from J, the junction contained 10 bases not matched to a gene. CDR3 sequence: CASSRVGQAFQETQYF. The CDR3 coding sequence is TGTGCCAGCAGTCGAGTGGGACAGGCGTTTCAAGAGACCCAGTACTTC.

This clonotype was picked up one time. The rearrangement links TRBV20-1 to TRBJ1-1; tentative D call: TRBD1 (6 bases). The CDR3 totals 15 residues. Germline CDR1 is DFQATT and CDR2 is SNEGSKA (reference sequence). The germline V and J ends were trimmed by 0 bases and 0 bases, with 11 bases remaining between them. CDR3 region: CSAREVDRLNTEAFF. CDR3 DNA sequence: TGCAGTGCTAGAGAGGTGGACAGACTGAACACTGAAGCTTTCTTT.

This clonotype showed up many times. V gene TRBV29-1 combines with J gene TRBJ2-7, with D uncertain. Per germline, CDR1 SQVTM and CDR2 ANQGSEA. With 6 bases removed from V and 3 bases from J, the gap between germline ends came to 18 bases. The CDR3 is 14 residues long. The CDR3 DNA reads as TGCAGCGTGACTGACATAGGGATCGGCTACGAGCAGTACTTC. Its translation: CSVTDIGIGYEQYF.